These 9 T cell receptor beta chains originate from one sample sequenced in a study of shared T cell receptors in the human thymus. TCRdb keeps only in-frame clones here, not all; method: immunoSEQ multiplex PCR. Found here are approximately 490,000 clones, roughly 74% of them singletons; the top ten hold 0.013%. The sample was also reused in another study, on human thymus T cells.

Sequencing input: thymocytes. The origin of the receptors is a boy less than two years old with a congenital heart defect.

The chain joins TRBV6-6 to TRBJ2-7; 7 bases are a match to TRBD1. Germline CDR1 and CDR2: MNHNY and SVGAGI (reference sequence). The CDR3 consists of 14 residues. J gave up 6 bases and V 6 bases, and 11 bases lay outside the gene matches. CDR3 DNA: TGTGCCAGCAGAACCGGGACAGAGGCTAGCGAGCAGTACTTC. This sequence encodes CASRTGTEASEQYF.

This rearrangement joins TRBV6-5 to TRBJ2-7; a weak D match, TRBD2 (5 bases). Deletions cut 2 bases from V and 2 bases from J, with 10 bases between. The CDR3 covers 14 residues. CDR1 MNHEY and CDR2 SVGAGI come from the germline V gene. This CDR3 reads CASSYKGDPYEQYF. The CDR3 DNA is TGTGCCAGCAGTTACAAGGGAGATCCCTACGAGCAGTACTTC.

J is TRBJ2-5 and V is TRBV4-1, with D possibly TRBD2 on 6 matching bases. Germline V gene data show CDR1 as MGHRA and CDR2 as YSYEKL. V shed 1 base and J shed 1 base, with 10 bases lying between them. This CDR3 has 15 residues. In nucleotides, the CDR3 is TGCGCCAGCAGCCAAGGGCCGACTAGCCAAGAGACCCAGTACTTC. This translates into CASSQGPTSQETQYF.

A few counts support this clone. This rearrangement joins TRBV23-1 to TRBJ2-1; 10 nucleotides agree with TRBD2. TRBV23-1 is an ORF, with its function uncertain. The V and J ends lost 3 bases and 3 bases, in that order; junction bases with no gene match: 8. The CDR3 is 17 residues long. CDR3 residues: CASSHPAGTSVYNEQFF. Here the CDR3 DNA reads TGCGCCAGCAGTCACCCCGCAGGGACTAGCGTCTACAATGAGCAGTTCTTC.

The V gene is TRBV4-1, the J gene TRBJ1-2, with D tentatively TRBD1 (5 bases). Trimming shortened V by 2 bases and J by 5 bases, and 21 bases separated the two germline ends. Germline lookup yields CDR1 MGHRA and CDR2 YSYEKL. The CDR3 loop spans 17 amino acids. The CDR3 is CASSQPGGEDFGYGYTF. The CDR3 DNA is TGCGCCAGCAGCCAACCGGGGGGGGAGGATTTCGGGTATGGCTACACCTTC.

V is TRBV9 and J is TRBJ2-1; 10 bases line up with TRBD2. Germline V lookup: CDR1 SGDLS, CDR2 YYNGEE. There are 15 residues in the CDR3. With 0 bases clipped from V and 14 bases from J, the junction kept 11 bases outside the gene matches. The CDR3 reads CASSVDGRSGRAEFF. The CDR3, as DNA: TGTGCCAGCAGCGTAGATGGGAGGAGCGGGAGGGCTGAGTTCTTC.

This chain joins TRBV29-1 and TRBJ2-1, with TRBD2 matching over 14 bases. Germline V gene lookup returns CDR1 SQVTM and CDR2 ANQGSEA. The ends lost 4 bases at V and 8 bases at J; junction bases unmatched: 7. The CDR3 consists of 15 residues. CDR3 sequence (DNA): TGCAGCGTTGTGAGGACTAGCGGGAGGTTGGATGAGCAGTTCTTC. This encodes CSVVRTSGRLDEQFF.

The V call is TRBV6-5, the J call TRBJ2-7, with a possible D match to TRBD2 (6 bases). The CDR3 extends over 14 amino acids. With 4 bases removed from V and 6 bases from J, the gap between germline ends came to 16 bases. Per the germline V gene, CDR1 is MNHEY and CDR2 is SVGAGI. CDR3 in amino acids: CASSLTSRILEQYF. The DNA for the CDR3 is TGTGCCAGCAGTTTAACTAGCCGGATCCTCGAGCAGTACTTC.

The rearrangement joins TRBV5-1 to TRBJ2-3, with 11 positions matching TRBD2. Germline CDR1 SGHRS, CDR2 YFSETQ. This CDR3 comprises 16 residues. The V segment lost 0 bases and the J segment 5 bases; nucleotides outside the gene matches: 5. The CDR3 loop is CASSLGASGRKDTQYF. CDR3 bases: TGCGCCAGCAGCTTGGGGGCTAGCGGGAGGAAAGATACGCAGTATTTT.